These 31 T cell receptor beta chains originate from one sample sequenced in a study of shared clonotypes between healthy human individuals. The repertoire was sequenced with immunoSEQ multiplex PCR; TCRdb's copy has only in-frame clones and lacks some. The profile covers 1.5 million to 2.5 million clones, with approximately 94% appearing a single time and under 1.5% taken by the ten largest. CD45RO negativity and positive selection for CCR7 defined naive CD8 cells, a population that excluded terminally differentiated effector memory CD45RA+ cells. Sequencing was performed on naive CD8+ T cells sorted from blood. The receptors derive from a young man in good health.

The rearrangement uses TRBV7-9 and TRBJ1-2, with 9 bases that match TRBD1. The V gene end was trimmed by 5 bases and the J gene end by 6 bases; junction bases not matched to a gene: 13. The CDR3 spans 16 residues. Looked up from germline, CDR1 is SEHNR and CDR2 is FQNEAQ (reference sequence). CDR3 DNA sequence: TGTGCCAGCAGCCACCGGGACAGGGACCCTCAGGATGGCTACACCTTC. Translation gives CASSHRDRDPQDGYTF.

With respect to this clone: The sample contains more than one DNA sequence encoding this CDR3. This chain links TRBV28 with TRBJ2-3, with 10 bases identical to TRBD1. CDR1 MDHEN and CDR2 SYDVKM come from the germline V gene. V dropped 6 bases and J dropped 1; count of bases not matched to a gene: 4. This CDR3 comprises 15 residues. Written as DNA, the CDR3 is TGTGCCAGCAGCTATGGGACAGGGGGCACAGATACGCAGTATTTT. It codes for CASSYGTGGTDTQYF.

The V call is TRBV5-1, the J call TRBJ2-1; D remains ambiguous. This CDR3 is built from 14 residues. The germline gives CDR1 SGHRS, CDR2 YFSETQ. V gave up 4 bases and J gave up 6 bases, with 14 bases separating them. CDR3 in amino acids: CASSPLPGPNEQFF. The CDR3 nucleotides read TGCGCCAGCAGCCCCCTCCCCGGACCCAATGAGCAGTTCTTC.

The DNA of the CDR3 is TGTGCCACTTCCGGGATGGGGATCCGGAATGAGCAGTTCTTC. Residues: CATSGMGIRNEQFF. The chain links TRBV19 to TRBJ2-1, with a possible D match to TRBD2 (5 bases). Germline CDR1 is LNHDA and CDR2 is SQIVND (reference sequence). CDR3 length equals 14 residues. The germline V and J ends were trimmed by 10 bases and 7 bases, with 20 bases remaining between them.

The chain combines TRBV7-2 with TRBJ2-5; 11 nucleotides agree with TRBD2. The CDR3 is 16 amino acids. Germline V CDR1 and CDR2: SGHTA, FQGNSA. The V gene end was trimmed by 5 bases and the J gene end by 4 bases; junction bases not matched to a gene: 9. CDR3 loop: CASSPLAGGPPETQYF. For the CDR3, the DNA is TGTGCCAGCAGCCCCTTAGCGGGAGGGCCCCCAGAGACCCAGTACTTC. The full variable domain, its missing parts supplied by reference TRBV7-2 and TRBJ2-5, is GAGVSQSPSNKVTEKGKDVELRCDPISGHTALYWYRQSLGQGLEFLIYFQGNSAPDKSGLPSDRFSAERTGGSVSTLTIQRTQQEDSAVYLCASSPLAGGPPETQYFGPGTRLLVL.

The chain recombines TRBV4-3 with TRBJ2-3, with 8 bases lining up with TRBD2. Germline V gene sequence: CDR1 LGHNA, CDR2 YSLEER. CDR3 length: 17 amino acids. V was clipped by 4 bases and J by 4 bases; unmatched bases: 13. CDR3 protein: CASSPSVPAGEADTQYF. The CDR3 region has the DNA TGCGCCAGCAGCCCATCCGTTCCAGCGGGAGAAGCAGATACGCAGTATTTT.

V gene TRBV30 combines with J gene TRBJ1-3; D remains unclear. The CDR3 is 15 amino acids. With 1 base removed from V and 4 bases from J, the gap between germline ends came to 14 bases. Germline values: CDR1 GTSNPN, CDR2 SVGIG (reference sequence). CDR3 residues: CAWSAPPGYGNTIYF. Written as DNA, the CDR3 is TGTGCCTGGAGTGCCCCCCCCGGCTACGGAAACACCATATATTTT.

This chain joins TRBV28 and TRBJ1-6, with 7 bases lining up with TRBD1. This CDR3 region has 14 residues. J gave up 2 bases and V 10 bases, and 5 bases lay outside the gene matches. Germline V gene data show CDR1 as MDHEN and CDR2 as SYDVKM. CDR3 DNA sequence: TGTGCCATAAGAGGGGGCCCCTATAATTCACCCCTCCACTTT. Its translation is CAIRGGPYNSPLHF.

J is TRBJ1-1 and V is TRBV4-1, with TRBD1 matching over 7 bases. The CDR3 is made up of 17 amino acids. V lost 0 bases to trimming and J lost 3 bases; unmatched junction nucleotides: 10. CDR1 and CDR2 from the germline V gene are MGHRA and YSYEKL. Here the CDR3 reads CASSQDWGTGVDTEAFF. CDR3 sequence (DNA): TGCGCCAGCAGCCAAGATTGGGGAACAGGGGTGGACACTGAAGCTTTCTTT.

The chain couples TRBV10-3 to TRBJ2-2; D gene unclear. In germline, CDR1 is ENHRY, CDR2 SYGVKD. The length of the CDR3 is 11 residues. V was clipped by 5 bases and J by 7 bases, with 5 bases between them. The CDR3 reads CAISNGGELFF. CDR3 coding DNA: TGTGCCATCAGTAATGGCGGGGAGCTGTTTTTT.

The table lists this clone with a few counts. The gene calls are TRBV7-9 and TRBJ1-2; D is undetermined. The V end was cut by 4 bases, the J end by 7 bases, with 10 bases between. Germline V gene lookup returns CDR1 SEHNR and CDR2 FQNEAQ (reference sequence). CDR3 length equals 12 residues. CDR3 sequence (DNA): TGTGCCAGCAGCTCGGAGGAGGGTGGCTACACCTTC. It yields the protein CASSSEEGGYTF. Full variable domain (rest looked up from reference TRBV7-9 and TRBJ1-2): DTGVSQNPRHKITKRGQNVTFRCDPISEHNRLYWYRQTLGQGPEFLTYFQNEAQLEKSRLLSDRFSAERPKGSFSTLEIQRTEQGDSAMYLCASSSEEGGYTFGSGTRLTVV.

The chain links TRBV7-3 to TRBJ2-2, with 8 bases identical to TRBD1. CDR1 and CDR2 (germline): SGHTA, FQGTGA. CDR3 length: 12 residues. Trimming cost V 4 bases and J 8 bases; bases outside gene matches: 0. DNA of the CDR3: TGTGCCAGCAGCTGGACAGGGGGGGAGCTGTTTTTT. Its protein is CASSWTGGELFF.

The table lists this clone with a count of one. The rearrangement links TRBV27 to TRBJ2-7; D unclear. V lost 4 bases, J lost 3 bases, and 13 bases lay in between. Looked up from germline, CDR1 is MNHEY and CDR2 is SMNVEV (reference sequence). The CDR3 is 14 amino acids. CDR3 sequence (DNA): TGTGCCAGCAGTTCCCAGGACGGCCTCTACGAGCAGTACTTC. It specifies CASSSQDGLYEQYF.

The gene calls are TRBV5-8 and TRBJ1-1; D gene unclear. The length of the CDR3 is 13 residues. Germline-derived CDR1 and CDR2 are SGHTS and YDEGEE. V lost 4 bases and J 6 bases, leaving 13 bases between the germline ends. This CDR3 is CASSLGLGAEAFF. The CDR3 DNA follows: TGTGCCAGCAGCCTGGGTTTAGGCGCTGAAGCTTTCTTT.

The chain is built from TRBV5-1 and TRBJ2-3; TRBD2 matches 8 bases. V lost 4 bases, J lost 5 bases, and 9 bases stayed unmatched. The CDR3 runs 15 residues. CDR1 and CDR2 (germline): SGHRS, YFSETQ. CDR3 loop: CASSIGTSKIDTQYF. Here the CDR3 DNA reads TGCGCCAGCAGCATCGGGACTAGTAAGATAGATACGCAGTATTTT.

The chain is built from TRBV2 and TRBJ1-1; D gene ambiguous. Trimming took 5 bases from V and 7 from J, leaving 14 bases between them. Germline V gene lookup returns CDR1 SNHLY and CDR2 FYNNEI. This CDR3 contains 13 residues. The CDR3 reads CASSRVPGVEAFF. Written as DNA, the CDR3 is TGTGCCAGCAGTAGGGTCCCCGGCGTTGAAGCTTTCTTT.

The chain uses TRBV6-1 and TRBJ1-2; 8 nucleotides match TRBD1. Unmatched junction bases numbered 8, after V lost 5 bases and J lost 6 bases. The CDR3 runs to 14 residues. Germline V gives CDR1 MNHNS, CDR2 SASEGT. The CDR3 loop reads CASSLQGGRDGYTF. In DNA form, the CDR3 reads TGTGCCAGCAGTTTACAGGGGGGCCGGGATGGCTACACCTTC.

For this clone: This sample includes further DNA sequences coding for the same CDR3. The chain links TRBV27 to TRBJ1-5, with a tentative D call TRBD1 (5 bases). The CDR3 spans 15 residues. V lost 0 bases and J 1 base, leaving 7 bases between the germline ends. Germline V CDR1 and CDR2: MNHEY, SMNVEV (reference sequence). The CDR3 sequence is CASSLSAGSNQPQHF. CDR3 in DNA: TGTGCCAGCAGTTTATCAGCAGGGAGCAATCAGCCCCAGCATTTT.

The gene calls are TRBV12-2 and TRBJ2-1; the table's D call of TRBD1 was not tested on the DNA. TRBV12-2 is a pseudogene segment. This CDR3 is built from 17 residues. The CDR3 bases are TGTGCAAGTCGCTGGACTTCCGGGACAGGGCACTACAATGAGCAGTTCTTC. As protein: CASRWTSGTGHYNEQFF.

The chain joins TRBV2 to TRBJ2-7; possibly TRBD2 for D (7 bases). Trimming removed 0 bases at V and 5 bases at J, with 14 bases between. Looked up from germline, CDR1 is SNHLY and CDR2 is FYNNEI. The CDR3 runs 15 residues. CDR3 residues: CASSEARGGGDEQYF. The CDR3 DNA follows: TGTGCCAGCAGTGAAGCCCGTGGGGGGGGCGACGAGCAGTACTTC.

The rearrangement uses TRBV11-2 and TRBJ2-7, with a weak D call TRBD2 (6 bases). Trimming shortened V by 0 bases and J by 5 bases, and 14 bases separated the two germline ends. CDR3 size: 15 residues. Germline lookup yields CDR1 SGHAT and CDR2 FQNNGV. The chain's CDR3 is CASSLDPEGRNEQYF. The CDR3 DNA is TGTGCCAGCAGCTTAGATCCGGAGGGACGGAACGAGCAGTACTTC.

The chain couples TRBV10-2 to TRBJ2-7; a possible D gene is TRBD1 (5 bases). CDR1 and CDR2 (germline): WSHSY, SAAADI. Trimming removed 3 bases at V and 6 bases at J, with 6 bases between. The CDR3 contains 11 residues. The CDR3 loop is CASSEGVEQYF. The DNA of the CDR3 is TGCGCCAGCAGTGAAGGGGTCGAGCAGTACTTC.

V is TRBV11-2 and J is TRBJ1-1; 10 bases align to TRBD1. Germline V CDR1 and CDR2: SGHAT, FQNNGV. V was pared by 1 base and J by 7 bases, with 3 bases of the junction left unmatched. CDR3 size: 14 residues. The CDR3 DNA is TGTGCCAGCAGCTTAGGGACAGGGGGTGGTGAAGCTTTCTTT. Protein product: CASSLGTGGGEAFF.

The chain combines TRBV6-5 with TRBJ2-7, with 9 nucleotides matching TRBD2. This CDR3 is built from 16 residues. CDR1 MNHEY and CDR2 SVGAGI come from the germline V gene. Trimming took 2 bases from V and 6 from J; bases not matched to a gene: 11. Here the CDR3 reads CASSYGSGSPRGEQYF. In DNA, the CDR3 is TGTGCCAGCAGTTACGGTAGCGGGAGCCCCAGGGGCGAGCAGTACTTC.

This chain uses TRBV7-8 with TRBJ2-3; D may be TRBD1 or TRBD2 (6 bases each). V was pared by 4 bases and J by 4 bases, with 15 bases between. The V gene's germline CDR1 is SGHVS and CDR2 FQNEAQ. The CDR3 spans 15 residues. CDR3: CASSSLMGGADTQYF. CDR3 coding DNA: TGTGCCAGCAGCTCGCTTATGGGGGGCGCAGATACGCAGTATTTT.

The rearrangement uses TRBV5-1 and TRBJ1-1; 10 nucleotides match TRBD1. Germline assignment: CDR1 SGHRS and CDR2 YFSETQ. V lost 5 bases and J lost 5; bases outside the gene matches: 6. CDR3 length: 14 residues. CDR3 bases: TGCGCCAGCAGGGGACAGGGGTCTAGAACTGAAGCTTTCTTT. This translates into CASRGQGSRTEAFF.

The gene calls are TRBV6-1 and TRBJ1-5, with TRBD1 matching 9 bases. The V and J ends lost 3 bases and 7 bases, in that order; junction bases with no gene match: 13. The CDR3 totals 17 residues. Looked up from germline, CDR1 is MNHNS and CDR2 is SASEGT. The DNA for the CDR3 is TGTGCCAGCAGTGAGAAGGGACAGGGTTTCTGGGGCCAGCCCCAGCATTTT. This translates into CASSEKGQGFWGQPQHF.

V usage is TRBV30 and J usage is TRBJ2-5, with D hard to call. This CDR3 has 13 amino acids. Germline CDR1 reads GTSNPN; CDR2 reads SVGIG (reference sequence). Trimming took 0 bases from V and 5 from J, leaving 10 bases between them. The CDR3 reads CAWSVWAGETQYF. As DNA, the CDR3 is TGTGCCTGGAGTGTATGGGCCGGGGAGACCCAGTACTTC.

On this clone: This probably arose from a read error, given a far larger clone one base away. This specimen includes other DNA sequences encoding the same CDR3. CDR3 DNA: TGTGCCAGCAGCTTAGTAACAGCTGAAGCTTTCTTT. Translating it yields CASSLVTAEAFF. This chain uses TRBV7-9 with TRBJ1-1; D is uncertain. V gave up 1 base and J gave up 6 bases, with 6 bases separating them. CDR3 length: 12 residues. The germline V gene encodes CDR1 SEHNR and CDR2 FQNEAQ (reference sequence).

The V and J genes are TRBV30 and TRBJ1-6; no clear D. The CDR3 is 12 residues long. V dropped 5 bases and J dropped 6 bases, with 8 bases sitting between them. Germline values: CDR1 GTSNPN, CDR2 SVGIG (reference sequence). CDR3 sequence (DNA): TGTGCCTGGTCCGGAATTAATTCACCCCTCCACTTT. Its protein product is CAWSGINSPLHF.

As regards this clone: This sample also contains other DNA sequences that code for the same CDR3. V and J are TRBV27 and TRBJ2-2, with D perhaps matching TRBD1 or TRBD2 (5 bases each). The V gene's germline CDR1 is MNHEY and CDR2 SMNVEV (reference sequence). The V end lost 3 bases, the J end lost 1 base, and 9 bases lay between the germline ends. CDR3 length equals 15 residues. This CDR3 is CASSLGGGNTGELFF. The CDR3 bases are TGTGCCAGCAGTTTGGGTGGGGGGAACACCGGGGAGCTGTTTTTT.